This is a list of T cell receptor beta chains from one sample in a study of cytomegalovirus exposure and HLA in healthy donors. Using immunoSEQ multiplex PCR, the repertoire was profiled, and TCRdb retains in-frame clones only, with some absent. The table lists 130,000 to 150,000 clones, about 87% of them singletons. The source material was PBMCs. Source of these receptors: a woman younger than 45 in good health and CMV-seropositive. CDR3s leave out the opening cysteine and the closing phenylalanine or tryptophan.

>12|TRBV5-1
ASTSGFGGTEAF
>11|TRBV6-4
ASSRQPNEKLF
>15|TRBV7-8
ASSLAPQGARSYEQY
>13|TRBV11-3
ASSWVWTDYNEQF
>16|TRBV4-1
ASSRLPGLAGAAGEQF
>12|TRBV18
ASSPGTANTEAF
>12|TRBV15
ATSKGPKNYEQY
>13|TRBV5-1
ASSLEAGMGYGYT
>12|TRBV6-5
ASSYSAESYEQY
>10|TRBV5-4
ASSPNTGELF
>14|TRBV5-1
ASAPVGGSNTGELF
>15|TRBV9
ASSVGGGNSGANVLT
>14|TRBV28
ASSYGLAGRGETQY
>14|TRBV18
ASSPTSGRGYNEQF
>12|TRBV5-1
ASSLGTAGNTIY
>14|TRBV5-1
ASSLSGGAGTGELF
>11|TRBV27
ASSLGRNTEAF
>12|TRBV28
ASSLDRVSNEQF
>15|TRBV5-1
ASSTLAGGSSGETQY
>11|TRBV28
ASSRRGLGTQY
>16|TRBV4-1
ASSQEGGTGQGNQPQH
>11|TRBV6-6
ASSYGQTGELF
>11|TRBV27
ASRPRVGQPQH
>14|TRBV29-1
SVKDGGRAGANEQF
>12|TRBV5-8
ASSRPGGNYGYT
>12|TRBV28
ASSWDRVNTEAF
>13|TRBV5-1
ASSLDAGGHYEQY
>11|TRBV2
ASSGGTNQPQH
>11|TRBV28
ASSSTRFGGYT
>12|TRBV15
ATSRDRATDTQY
>11|TRBV18
ASSPARGNEQF
>14|TRBV14
ASSQEASGIGETQY
>13|TRBV6-1
ASSELGPGGYEQY